This TCR beta chain was recorded in a study of beta chain features in type 1 diabetes. Reverse transcription of all isolated RNA meant that expressed TCRB transcripts were sequenced. The table came from immunoSEQ multiplex PCR; TCRdb's copy has only in-frame clones and leaves some out. Found here are over 150,000 clones, less than 9.5% of them singletons; the top ten hold 0.55% to 0.65%. Germline loops: CDR1 SGHTA, CDR2 FQGTGA. This CDR3 contains 15 residues. Trimming shortened V by 5 bases and J by 4 bases, and 17 bases separated the two germline ends. About this clone itself: Its antigen is still unknown.

Study-wide points: TCRB CDR3s from Type 1 diabetes patients were moderately but significantly shorter in all four CD4+ subsets.

Material: central memory CD4+ T cells from blood. The chain has TRBV7-3 and TRBJ1-2; D unresolved. This TCR derives from a man aged 18 to 30 in good health. CDR3 in amino acids: CASSPPVRLGYGYTF. Here the CDR3 DNA reads TGTGCCAGCAGCCCCCCTGTCAGGTTGGGCTATGGCTACACCTTC.